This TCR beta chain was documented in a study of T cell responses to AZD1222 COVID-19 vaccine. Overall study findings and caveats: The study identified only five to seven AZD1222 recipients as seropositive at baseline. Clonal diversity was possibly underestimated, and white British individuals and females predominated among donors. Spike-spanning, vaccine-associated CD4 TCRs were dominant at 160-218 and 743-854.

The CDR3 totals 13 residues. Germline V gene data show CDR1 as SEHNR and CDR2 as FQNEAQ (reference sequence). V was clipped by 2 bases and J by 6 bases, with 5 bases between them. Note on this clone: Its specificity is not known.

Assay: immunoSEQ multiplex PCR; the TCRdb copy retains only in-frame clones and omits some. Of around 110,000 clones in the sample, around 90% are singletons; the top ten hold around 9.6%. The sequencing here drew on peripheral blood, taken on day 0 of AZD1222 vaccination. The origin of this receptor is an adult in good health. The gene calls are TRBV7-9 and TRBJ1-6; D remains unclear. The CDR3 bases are TGTGCCAGCAGCTTAAGTGGTAATTCACCCCTCCACTTT. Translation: CASSLSGNSPLHF.